Presented here are 20 T cell receptor beta chains from one specimen sequenced in a study of human T cells and chemical hapten exposure (dated by TCRdb to about 2021). What this sample's time point label stands for: patch test 2, 6 weeks after DPC sensitization. This specimen's treatment or condition label, interpreted: therapeutic diphenylcyclopropenone sensitization with weekly scalp DPC. Library prep was done by RACE. The listed sequencing device is NextSeq 500. Using fastp trimming at Q25 and MiXCR clonotype assembly, TCRdb reanalyzed the public sequencing data and kept in-frame beta chains. Identical CDR3 protein sequences are pooled into one entry, listed with their most common genes and DNA. Across this sample there are under 100,000 distinct CDR3 sequences, with under 11% seen only once. Around 5% of the sample is taken by the ten largest. Sequenced here: whole blood, sampled in connection with sensitization to the hapten diphenylcyclopropenone (DPC). The receptors were gathered from a woman aged 45-65 years with alopecia areata. Some clones in this sample may be carry-over from other donors' samples.

This clonotype has more than one count but fewer than ten. CDR3 in DNA: TGCAGTGCTAGAGATTCGGGTAGCGGGAGTCGCACAGATACGCAGTATTTT. It specifies CSARDSGSGSRTDTQYF. The V and J genes are TRBV20-1 and TRBJ2-3, with 9 nucleotides matching TRBD2. Trimming removed 0 bases from V and 1 base from J; junction bases left unmatched: 8. Germline V gives CDR1 DFQATT, CDR2 SNEGSKA (reference sequence). This CDR3 contains 17 residues.

Many counts were recorded for this clonotype. The CDR3 sequence: CASRPYDGRVTGELFF. Here the CDR3 DNA reads TGTGCCAGCAGACCCTATGACGGGAGGGTCACCGGGGAGCTGTTTTTT. The chain carries TRBV5-8 and TRBJ2-2; TRBD2 aligns across 8 bases. V shed 5 bases and J 4 bases; nucleotides not matched to a gene: 10. The CDR3 is made up of 16 amino acids. Germline values: CDR1 SGHTS, CDR2 YDEGEE.

There are a few counts of this clonotype. CDR3 DNA: TGTGCCAGCAGTTTCGGGGGCCAGTTACATGGCTACACCTTC. Protein: CASSFGGQLHGYTF. The genes are TRBV28 and TRBJ1-2, with D possibly matching TRBD1 (6 bases). The CDR3 has 14 residues. Trimming removed 3 bases from V and 6 bases from J, with 14 bases in between. Germline CDR1 reads MDHEN; CDR2 reads SYDVKM.

This clonotype has a handful of counts. The chain couples TRBV6-5 to TRBJ2-1; D perhaps matches TRBD1 (7 bases). Germline assignment: CDR1 MNHEY and CDR2 SVGAGI. The CDR3 covers 13 residues. The germline V and J ends were trimmed by 6 bases and 7 bases, with 13 bases remaining between them. CDR3 nucleotides: TGTGCCAGCAGACTTTCAGGGGGGAATGAGCAGTTCTTC. Translating it yields CASRLSGGNEQFF.

This clonotype was counted a few times. The genes are TRBV20-1 and TRBJ1-1; TRBD1 matches at 7 bases. Germline V CDR1 and CDR2: DFQATT, SNEGSKA (reference sequence). Trimming cost V 6 bases and J 10 bases; bases outside gene matches: 11. This CDR3 region has 12 residues. DNA for the CDR3: TGCAGTGCCACGGACAGGACCTCTGGAGCTTTCTTT. It yields the protein CSATDRTSGAFF.

This clonotype has a handful of counts. The chain recombines TRBV29-1 with TRBJ2-1; TRBD1 matches at 8 bases. CDR1 SQVTM and CDR2 ANQGSEA come from the germline V gene. Unmatched junction bases numbered 11, after V lost 8 bases and J lost 5 bases. There are 14 residues in the CDR3. In DNA form, the CDR3 reads TGCAGCTCCACCGGGACAGGAAGAAACAATGAGCAGTTCTTC. It yields the protein CSSTGTGRNNEQFF.

The rearrangement joins TRBV28 to TRBJ2-7; 9 bases agree with TRBD2. The CDR3 loop spans 13 amino acids. V dropped 6 bases and J dropped 6; count of bases not matched to a gene: 6. Germline CDR1 reads MDHEN; CDR2 reads SYDVKM. The CDR3 reads CASRLAGPREQYF. In DNA, the CDR3 is TGTGCCAGCAGACTAGCGGGCCCCCGCGAGCAGTACTTC.

This clonotype was counted between two and nine times. The V gene is TRBV19, the J gene TRBJ1-2; D unresolved. The CDR3 consists of 13 residues. The V gene's germline CDR1 is LNHDA and CDR2 SQIVND (reference sequence). V dropped 5 bases and J dropped 5 bases, with 12 bases sitting between them. The CDR3, as DNA: TGTGCCAGTAGTTTCCGGGGAAGGTATGGCTACACCTTC. This gives the protein CASSFRGRYGYTF. The full variable domain, its missing parts supplied by reference TRBV19 and TRBJ1-2, is DGGITQSPKYLFRKEGQNVTLSCEQNLNHDAMYWYRQDPGQGLRLIYYSQIVNDFQKGDIAEGYSVSREKKESFPLTVTSAQKNPTAFYLCASSFRGRYGYTFGSGTRLTVV.

This clonotype was recorded many times. V usage is TRBV20-1 and J usage is TRBJ2-7; TRBD2 agrees at 8 bases. Per the germline V gene, CDR1 is DFQATT and CDR2 is SNEGSKA (reference sequence). This CDR3 spans 14 amino acids. Trimming removed 3 bases from V and 3 bases from J; junction bases left unmatched: 7. The CDR3 DNA sequence: TGCAGTGCTAGGGGCAGCGGGAGTATCTACGAGCAGTACTTC. Translated, it gives CSARGSGSIYEQYF.

This clonotype was observed at least ten times. The J gene is TRBJ2-5, the V gene TRBV11-2; 7 bases align to TRBD2. J lost 1 base, V lost 0 bases, and 5 bases had no gene match. The germline gives CDR1 SGHAT, CDR2 FQNNGV. The CDR3 consists of 16 residues. CDR3 region: CASSLDSASGQETQYF. The DNA for the CDR3 is TGTGCCAGCAGCTTAGATTCGGCTAGCGGCCAAGAGACCCAGTACTTC.

This clonotype appeared many times. This rearrangement joins TRBV6-6 to TRBJ1-5, with TRBD1 identical over 7 bases. V dropped 6 bases and J dropped 2; count of bases not matched to a gene: 7. The CDR3 totals 15 residues. Germline assignment: CDR1 MNHNY and CDR2 SVGAGI (reference sequence). The CDR3 bases are TGTGCCAGCAGAACCCAGGGGGATGGCAATCAGCCCCAGCATTTT. Encoded protein: CASRTQGDGNQPQHF.

The chain carries TRBV9 and TRBJ2-3, with D uncertain. This CDR3 comprises 14 residues. Germline V CDR1 and CDR2: SGDLS, YYNGEE. V lost 0 bases and J 4 bases, leaving 9 bases between the germline ends. CDR3 nucleotide sequence: TGTGCCAGCAGCGTAGGCCCAACCGCAGATACGCAGTATTTT. It specifies CASSVGPTADTQYF.

This clonotype was seen only a few times. The rearrangement joins TRBV9 to TRBJ2-3, with 9 bases matching TRBD1. The CDR3 has 15 residues. Germline CDR1 SGDLS, CDR2 YYNGEE. V dropped 4 bases and J dropped 4; count of bases not matched to a gene: 7. The CDR3 spells CASSPGQGPPDTQYF. The CDR3 coding sequence is TGTGCCAGCAGCCCGGGACAGGGACCACCAGATACGCAGTATTTT.

The chain employs TRBV19 and TRBJ1-4, with D unresolved. Germline lookup yields CDR1 LNHDA and CDR2 SQIVND (reference sequence). V lost 5 bases, J lost 0 bases, and 7 bases lay in between. The CDR3 consists of 14 residues. Here the CDR3 DNA reads TGTGCCAGTAGTCCGCGCCCAACTAATGAAAAACTGTTTTTT. It is translated as CASSPRPTNEKLFF.

J is TRBJ2-1 and V is TRBV29-1, with TRBD2 matching 8 bases. This CDR3 has 13 residues. Germline V lookup: CDR1 SQVTM, CDR2 ANQGSEA. In nucleotides, the CDR3 is TGCAGAGCGGGTGGACTAGCTAGCAATGAGCAGTTCTTC. The encoded protein is CRAGGLASNEQFF.

This clonotype was seen only a few times. This rearrangement joins TRBV2 to TRBJ2-7; 9 bases are shared with TRBD2. Germline CDR1 is SNHLY and CDR2 is FYNNEI. This CDR3 has 15 residues. Trimming removed 6 bases from V and 3 bases from J; junction bases left unmatched: 9. CDR3 bases: TGTGCCAGCAGGTTAATAGCGGGGGCCTACTACGAGCAGTACTTC. It is translated as CASRLIAGAYYEQYF.

The CDR3 bases are TGTGCCAGCAGCTTGGCTGGGCGGTCCTACAATGAGCAGTTCTTC. Protein sequence: CASSLAGRSYNEQFF. The J gene is TRBJ2-1, the V gene TRBV5-4; no clear D gene. V was trimmed by 0 bases and J by 1 base, leaving 8 bases between them. Germline V CDR1 and CDR2: SGHNT, YYREEE (reference sequence). CDR3 size: 15 residues.

This clonotype occurred a few times. The gene calls are TRBV5-4 and TRBJ1-4; a weak D match, TRBD1 (6 bases). This CDR3 contains 15 residues. The V gene's germline CDR1 is SGHNT and CDR2 YYREEE (reference sequence). With 0 bases removed from V and 4 bases from J, the gap between germline ends came to 10 bases. DNA of the CDR3: TGTGCCAGCAGCTTGGGGACAGACTATAATGAAAAACTGTTTTTT. Translating gives CASSLGTDYNEKLFF.

This clonotype came up many times. V usage is TRBV7-9 and J usage is TRBJ2-5; D gene uncertain. The CDR3 has 16 amino acids. Germline V lookup: CDR1 SEHNR, CDR2 FQNEAQ (reference sequence). Trimming left V 2 bases short and J 2 bases short, with 15 bases between. CDR3 bases: TGTGCCAGCAGCTTATTTAGCCCCCTGGGGCAAGAGACCCAGTACTTC. Its protein product is CASSLFSPLGQETQYF.

The chain employs TRBV10-3 and TRBJ2-3, with TRBD2 as a possible D gene (5 bases). The CDR3 runs to 16 residues. Germline V gene sequence: CDR1 ENHRY, CDR2 SYGVKD. V dropped 3 bases and J dropped 4 bases, with 17 bases sitting between them. The CDR3 DNA is TGTGCCATCAGTGATGGGTCGGTGGCGGGCGCAGATACGCAGTATTTT. This translates into CAISDGSVAGADTQYF.